The 11 T cell receptor beta chains below come from one sample, sequenced in a study of shared clonotypes between healthy human individuals. Assay used: immunoSEQ multiplex PCR; TCRdb lists only in-frame clones, some missing. Of some 1,100,000 clones in the sample, around 78% are singletons; the top ten hold around 0.47%. Sequenced input: memory CD4+ T cells from PBMCs. Subset specified: CD45RA-negative fraction. The receptors shown here come from a man younger than 35 in good health. Some clones in this sample may be carry-over from other donors' samples.

The chain links TRBV5-4 to TRBJ2-7; a possible D gene is TRBD2 (5 bases). Germline CDR1 reads SGHNT; CDR2 reads YYREEE (reference sequence). The CDR3 is 13 amino acids. Trimming removed 4 bases at V and 2 bases at J, with 10 bases between. The CDR3 loop reads CASSRSGTYEQYF. Here the CDR3 DNA reads TGTGCCAGCAGCCGAAGCGGAACCTACGAGCAGTACTTC.

The chain links TRBV6-5 to TRBJ1-2; TRBD1 aligns across 9 bases. The CDR3 is 14 residues long. V gave up 5 bases and J gave up 6 bases; unmatched junction bases: 7. Germline V gene data show CDR1 as MNHEY and CDR2 as SVGAGI. CDR3 in DNA: TGTGCCAGCAGTCAAAACAGGGGGCAGCATGGCTACACCTTC. Residues: CASSQNRGQHGYTF.

This chain connects TRBV28 to TRBJ2-3; D is unclear. The CDR3 extends over 11 amino acids. CDR1 and CDR2 from the germline V gene are MDHEN and SYDVKM. The V end lost 8 bases, the J end lost 6 bases, and 9 bases lay between the germline ends. Here the CDR3 DNA reads TGTGCCAGCCGTCAAATGGATACGCAGTATTTT. It specifies CASRQMDTQYF. The variable domain in full, completed from reference TRBV28 and TRBJ2-3, reads DVKVTQSSRYLVKRTGEKVFLECVQDMDHENMFWYRQDPGLGLRLIYFSYDVKMKEKGDIPEGYSVSREKKERFSLILESASTNQTSMYLCASRQMDTQYFGPGTRLTVL.

The chain is built from TRBV6-5 and TRBJ2-7; D unclear. Trimming took off 1 base at V and 5 bases at J, with 12 bases between the two ends. The germline V gene encodes CDR1 MNHEY and CDR2 SVGAGI. The CDR3 is 14 amino acids. The CDR3 sequence: CASSYFDTPHEQYF. CDR3 nucleotides: TGTGCCAGCAGTTACTTTGACACCCCCCACGAGCAGTACTTC.

The chain links TRBV29-1 to TRBJ2-7; either TRBD1 or TRBD2 may supply D (5 bases each). Germline loops: CDR1 SQVTM, CDR2 ANQGSEA. V was trimmed by 4 bases and J by 2 bases, leaving 12 bases between them. The CDR3 runs to 13 residues. The CDR3 is CSVGTGTTYEQYF. In DNA, the CDR3 is TGCAGCGTTGGTACTGGGACGACCTACGAGCAGTACTTC.

This chain uses TRBV7-2 with TRBJ2-7; a possible D gene is TRBD2 (6 bases). CDR1 and CDR2 from the germline V gene are SGHTA and FQGNSA. Trimming shortened V by 2 bases and J by 6 bases, and 20 bases separated the two germline ends. The length of the CDR3 is 16 residues. In DNA, the CDR3 is TGTGCCAGCAGCTTATATGGAGGGTTCCTCGGTAGCGAGCAGTACTTC. Its translation is CASSLYGGFLGSEQYF.

V usage is TRBV5-1 and J usage is TRBJ2-3; 9 positions agree with TRBD1. The germline CDR1 and CDR2 sequences are SGHRS and YFSETQ. J gave up 3 bases and V 1 base, and 6 bases lay outside the gene matches. The CDR3 sequence is 16 residues long. CDR3 in DNA: TGCGCCAGCAGCTTGCTCTGGGACAGGGAAACAGATACGCAGTATTTT. The encoded protein is CASSLLWDRETDTQYF.

The chain links TRBV5-5 to TRBJ1-5; D not certain. Germline CDR1 and CDR2: SGHKS and YYEKEE (reference sequence). The CDR3 has 13 residues. V was pared by 1 base and J by 6 bases, with 8 bases between. CDR3 in DNA: TGTGCCAGCAGCTTGACGGGGTCTCAGCCCCAGCATTTT. It specifies CASSLTGSQPQHF.

The chain couples TRBV5-1 to TRBJ2-7; 7 bases match TRBD1. CDR3 length equals 15 residues. The germline CDR1 and CDR2 sequences are SGHRS and YFSETQ. J was trimmed by 0 bases and V by 4 bases; bases with no gene match: 7. Written as DNA, the CDR3 is TGCGCCAGCAGCGCGAGAGGACAGGCCTCCTACGAGCAGTACTTC. It translates to CASSARGQASYEQYF.

The J gene is TRBJ1-1, the V gene TRBV6-1; D may be TRBD1 (6 bases). The ends were cut back, 7 bases at V and 3 bases at J, with 18 bases in the middle. The germline V gene has CDR1 MNHNS and CDR2 SASEGT. The CDR3 length is 15 residues. DNA of the CDR3: TGTGCCAGCACTAAACGGAGCAGGGGCGACACTGAAGCTTTCTTT. Its protein is CASTKRSRGDTEAFF.

The chain links TRBV10-3 to TRBJ1-2; 9 nucleotides align to TRBD1. CDR1 and CDR2 (germline): ENHRY, SYGVKD. The CDR3 sequence is 15 residues long. After removal of 6 bases from V and 6 bases from J, the junction contained 11 bases not matched to a gene. The CDR3 reads CAISSPGTGWNGYTF. CDR3 nucleotides: TGTGCCATCAGCTCCCCCGGGACAGGGTGGAATGGCTACACCTTC.